This T cell receptor (beta chain) was observed in a study of T cells after yellow fever vaccination (dated by TCRdb to about 2019). With regard to the full study: The SMART-Seq v4 Ultra Low Input RNA kit was used to prepare libraries from fractions with low cell numbers. To track T-cell clones before and after primary and booster YFV17D yellow fever vaccination, bulk TCR alpha and beta repertoires were sequenced longitudinally. The cohort comprised two healthy male donors, one aged 18 to 30 and one aged 30 to 40 years. Bulk PBMC replicates and cell subsets were isolated from blood drawn at multiple timepoints before and after both primary and secondary immunization.

From a lookup of the germline V gene (reference sequence), CDR1 and CDR2 are LGHDT and YNNKEL. The CDR3 has 20 amino acids, counting the end cysteine and phenylalanine. Of the read, only the CDR3 DNA is kept; its 60 bases are in frame from base 1. V is pared back by 3 bases and J by 4 bases, with 30 bases lying between the germline termini. Study-level results and caveats: Because only a couple of donors were included in the study, the extent to which the findings can be generalized is limited. A small share of clonotypes occurred in both CD4 and CD8 compartments, likely arising from convergent recombination. The secondary T-cell response was weaker than the primary response but faster, peaking on day 5 instead of day 15. Because abundant contaminating clonotypes from the bulk population could be contained in FACS-sorted repertoires, computational filtering was required. Most clones expanded after primary vaccination (96% of CD4 and roughly 91% of CD8) were re-detected after the booster, suggesting that broad memory maintenance occurred.

On this clonotype itself: No antigen is known for it. No much larger clonotype is one base removed from it; base qualities were not supplied.

TCR cDNA was synthesized by 5'RACE template switching, through which a universal primer site and unique molecular identifiers were introduced. Priming for cDNA synthesis came from both the TCR alpha and TCR beta constant segments. Library amplification used two PCR steps, and the second PCR step added sample barcodes and sequencing adapters. Sequencing of the libraries was done on either Illumina HiSeq 2500 (2x100 bp) or NovaSeq (2x150 bp). As for how the authors treated the data: MIGEC handled demultiplexing of reads and collapsing into UMI consensus sequences, while MiXCR performed V(D)J alignment. Vaccine-responding clonotypes were identified with edgeR using replicate PBMC samples, with FDR below 0.01 and a log2 fold change above 5 up to day 15 being required. CD4 or CD8 identity was assigned to each bulk clonotype according to whether the clonotype was present at higher abundance in the sequenced CD4 repertoire or the sequenced CD8 repertoire. The public reads were reanalyzed by TCRdb: fastp trimming at Q25, MiXCR alignment, in-frame beta chains only. Identical CDR3 protein sequences are pooled into one entry, listed with their most common genes and DNA. TCRdb, rather than the study authors, made the V and J calls. This sample lists 200,000 to 250,000 distinct CDR3 sequences; 6.9% were detected once. Approximately 0.84% of the sample lies in the top ten.

What the treatment or condition label conveys for this sample: live attenuated yellow fever vaccine strain. A standard Ficoll-Paque protocol was used to isolate PBMCs from peripheral blood. CD4 and CD8 T-cell fractions were isolated with Dynabeads CD4 and CD8 positive selection kits. TriZol was used to extract RNA from bulk PBMCs, from CD4 and CD8 fractions, and from dextramer-positive and dextramer-negative fractions. This sequence was found in a man younger than 45 who received the YFV17D yellow fever vaccine. Here the sequenced sample was CD4+ T cells sorted from PBMCs, taken 15 days after the yellow fever booster vaccination. This sequence uses TRBV3-1 and TRBJ2-5; there is no confident call for the D gene. The CDR3 protein: CASSHSRARLGSHQRETQYF. The nucleotides read TGTGCCAGCAGCCATTCAAGGGCCCGCCTTGGCAGCCACCAGAGAGAGACCCAGTACTTC.